A single T cell receptor beta chain is shown here with its context. The data are from a study of T-cell reconstitution after alpha-beta-depleted transplantation in children. Preparing the TCRbeta library involved the use of unique molecular identifiers. From the PCR reads, TCRdb called clonotypes with MiXCR, one entry per CDR3 protein. This sample has nearly 400,000 distinct CDR3 sequences, with over 20% found just once. This CDR3 has 16 amino acids. Germline V gives CDR1 SGHAT, CDR2 FQNNGV. V gave up 0 bases and J gave up 1 base, with 12 bases separating them. The input for sequencing was PBMCs from the stem cell graft donor, taken from the stem cell graft. The chain combines TRBV11-2 with TRBJ1-1, with D possibly matching TRBD1 (5 bases). This TCR derives from a human donor who donated a stem cell graft to a child with acute myeloid leukemia. The CDR3: CASSLEKGTPNTEAFF. The CDR3 DNA reads as TGTGCCAGCAGCTTAGAGAAAGGGACCCCGAACACTGAAGCTTTCTTT. Complete variable domain (other parts from reference TRBV11-2 and TRBJ1-1): EAGVAQSPRYKIIEKRQSVAFWCNPISGHATLYWYQQILGQGPKLLIQFQNNGVVDDSQLPKDRFSAERLKGVDSTLKIQPAKLEDSAVYLCASSLEKGTPNTEAFFGQGTRLTVV.